The entry that follows covers one T cell receptor (beta chain) sequence. Its antigen is not identified. V lost 4 bases and J lost 3; bases outside the gene matches: 20. This CDR3 region has 19 residues. Germline V CDR1 and CDR2: SGHAT, FQNNGV. The data derive from a study of STAT5B mutations in CD4+ large granular lymphocyte leukemia. Points from the study as a whole: Roughly 27% of private leukemic clonotypes occurred rarely in other patients' non-leukemic repertoires.

Original methodology: Lowest detectable productive clonotype frequency was 2.59 x 10-5. The method was immunoSEQ multiplex PCR; TCRdb's version includes in-frame clones alone and lacks a portion of them. V and J calls and clone size follow that table, whereas D and trimming were derived from the DNA. This table has 30,000 to 35,000 clones, about 87% appearing once. V is TRBV11-2 and J is TRBJ1-2, with 7 bases aligning to TRBD1. The receptor was derived from a human donor in good health. Sequenced material: CD4+ T cells from blood buffy coats. The CDR3 protein is CASSWGKGGKRGRDYGYTF. DNA of the CDR3: TGTGCCAGCAGCTGGGGGAAAGGGGGCAAAAGGGGACGCGACTATGGCTACACCTTC.